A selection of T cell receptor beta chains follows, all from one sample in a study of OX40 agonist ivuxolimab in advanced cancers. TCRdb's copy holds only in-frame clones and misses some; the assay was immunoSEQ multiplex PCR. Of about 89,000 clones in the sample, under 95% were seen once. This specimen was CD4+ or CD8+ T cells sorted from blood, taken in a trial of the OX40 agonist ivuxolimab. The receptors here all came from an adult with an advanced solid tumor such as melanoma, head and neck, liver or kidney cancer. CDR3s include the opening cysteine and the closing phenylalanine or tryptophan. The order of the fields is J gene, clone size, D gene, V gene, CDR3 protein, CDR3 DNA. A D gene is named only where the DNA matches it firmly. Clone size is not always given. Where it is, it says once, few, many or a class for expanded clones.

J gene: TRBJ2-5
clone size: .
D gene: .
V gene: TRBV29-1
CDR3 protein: CSVEKAGSETQYF
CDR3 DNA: TGCAGCGTTGAAAAGGCGGGCTCGGAGACCCAGTACTTC

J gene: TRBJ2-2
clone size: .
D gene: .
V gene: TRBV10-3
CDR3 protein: CATQATGELFF
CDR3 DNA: TGTGCCACCCAGGCTACCGGGGAGCTGTTTTTT

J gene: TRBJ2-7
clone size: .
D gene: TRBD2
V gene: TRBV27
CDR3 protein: CASKSGGEQYF
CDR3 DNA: TGTGCCAGTAAATCGGGGGGCGAGCAGTACTTC

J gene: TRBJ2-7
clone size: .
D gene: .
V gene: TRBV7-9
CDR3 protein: CASSSFPYEQYF
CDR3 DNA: TGTGCCAGCAGCTCGTTCCCCTACGAGCAGTACTTC

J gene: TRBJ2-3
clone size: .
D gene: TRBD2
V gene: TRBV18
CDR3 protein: CASSPGLAVFTDDTQYF
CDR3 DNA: TGTGCCAGCTCACCCGGACTAGCGGTCTTTACAGATGATACGCAGTATTTT

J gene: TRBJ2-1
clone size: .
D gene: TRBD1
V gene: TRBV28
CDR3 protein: CASSPRAGTGWENEQFF
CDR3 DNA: TGTGCCAGCAGCCCACGAGCCGGGACAGGGTGGGAGAATGAGCAGTTCTTC

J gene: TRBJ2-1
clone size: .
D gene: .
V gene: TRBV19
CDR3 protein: CATSSSLYNEQFF
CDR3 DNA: TGTGCCACCTCGTCTAGTCTCTACAATGAGCAGTTCTTC

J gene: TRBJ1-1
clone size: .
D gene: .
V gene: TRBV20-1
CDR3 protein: CSAGENTEAFF
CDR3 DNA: TGCAGTGCGGGGGAGAACACTGAAGCTTTCTTT

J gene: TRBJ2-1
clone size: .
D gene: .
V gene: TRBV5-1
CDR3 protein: CASSLGPRGLNEQFF
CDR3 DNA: TGCGCCAGCAGCTTGGGGCCTAGGGGCCTCAATGAGCAGTTCTTC

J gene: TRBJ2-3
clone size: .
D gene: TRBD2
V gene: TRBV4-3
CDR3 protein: CASSLASTSGGSTDTQYF
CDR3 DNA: TGCGCCAGCAGCCTCGCTTCGACTAGCGGGGGGTCTACAGATACGCAGTATTTT

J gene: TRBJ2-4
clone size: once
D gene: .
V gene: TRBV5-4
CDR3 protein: CASSLDGSTRDIQYF
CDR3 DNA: TGTGCCAGCAGCTTGGATGGGTCAACTCGGGACATTCAGTACTTC

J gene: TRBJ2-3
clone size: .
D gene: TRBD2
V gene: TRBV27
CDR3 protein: CASSLLAGGGKDTQYF
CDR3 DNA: TGTGCCAGCAGTTTACTAGCGGGGGGGGGTAAAGATACGCAGTATTTT

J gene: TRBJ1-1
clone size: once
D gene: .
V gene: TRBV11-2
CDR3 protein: CASSLVRGAGRAFF
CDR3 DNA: TGTGCCAGCAGCTTAGTCCGGGGGGCGGGTAGGGCTTTCTTT

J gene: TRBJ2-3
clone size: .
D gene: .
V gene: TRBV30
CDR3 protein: CAWSAETGTEITDTQYF
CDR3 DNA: TGTGCCTGGAGCGCCGAAACCGGGACTGAGATCACAGATACGCAGTATTTT

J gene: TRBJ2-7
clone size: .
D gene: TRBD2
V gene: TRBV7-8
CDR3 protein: CASRRSSGSYEQYF
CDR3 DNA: TGTGCCAGCAGACGCTCTAGCGGCTCCTACGAGCAGTACTTC

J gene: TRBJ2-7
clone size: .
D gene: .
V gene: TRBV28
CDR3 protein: CASSWYRTLNYEQYF
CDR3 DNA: TGTGCCAGCAGTTGGTACAGGACTCTAAACTACGAGCAGTACTTC

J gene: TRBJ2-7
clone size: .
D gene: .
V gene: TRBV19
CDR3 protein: CASSGRNEQYF
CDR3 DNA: TGTGCCAGTTCGGGAAGGAACGAGCAGTACTTC

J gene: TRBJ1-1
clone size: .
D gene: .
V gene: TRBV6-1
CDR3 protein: CASSEAIVGGGGTEAFF
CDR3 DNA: TGTGCCAGCAGTGAAGCGATAGTTGGGGGAGGGGGCACTGAAGCTTTCTTT

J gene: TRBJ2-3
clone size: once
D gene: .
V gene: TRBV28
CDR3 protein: CASEAGQRTDTQYF
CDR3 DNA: TGTGCCAGCGAGGCAGGACAGCGCACAGATACGCAGTATTTT

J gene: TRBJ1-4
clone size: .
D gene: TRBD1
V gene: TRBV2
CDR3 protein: CASRAGTGRNEKLFF
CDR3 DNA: TGTGCCAGCAGGGCCGGGACAGGGAGGAATGAAAAACTGTTTTTT

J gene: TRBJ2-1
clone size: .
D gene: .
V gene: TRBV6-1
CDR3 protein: CASRERPNDEQFF
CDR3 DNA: TGTGCCAGCAGGGAGCGCCCGAACGATGAGCAGTTCTTC

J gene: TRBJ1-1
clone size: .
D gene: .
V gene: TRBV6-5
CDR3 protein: CASSFGGRANTEAFF
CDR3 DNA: TGTGCCAGCAGTTTTGGGGGTCGGGCTAACACTGAAGCTTTCTTT

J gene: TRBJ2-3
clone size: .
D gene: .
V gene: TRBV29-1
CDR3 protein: CSVNYGADTQYF
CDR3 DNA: TGCAGCGTAAATTATGGGGCAGATACGCAGTATTTT

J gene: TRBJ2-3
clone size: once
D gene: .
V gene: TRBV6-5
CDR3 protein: CASSASTAFADTQYF
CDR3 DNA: TGTGCCAGCAGTGCTTCCACCGCATTCGCAGATACGCAGTATTTT

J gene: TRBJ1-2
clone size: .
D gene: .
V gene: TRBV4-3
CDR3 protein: CASSQDRVGSYGYTF
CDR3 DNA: TGCGCCAGCAGCCAAGATCGAGTGGGAAGCTATGGCTACACCTTC

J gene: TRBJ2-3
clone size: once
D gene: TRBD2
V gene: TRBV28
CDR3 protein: CASSFPIAGGVDTQYF
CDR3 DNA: TGTGCCAGCAGTTTCCCGATAGCGGGAGGGGTAGATACGCAGTATTTT

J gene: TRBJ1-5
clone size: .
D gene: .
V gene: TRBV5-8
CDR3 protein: CASSSDGRQGPQHF
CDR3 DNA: TGTGCCAGCAGCTCTGACGGACGGCAGGGGCCCCAGCATTTT

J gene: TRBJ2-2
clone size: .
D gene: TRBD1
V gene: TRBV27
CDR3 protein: CASSLQDRPTGELFF
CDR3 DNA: TGTGCCAGCAGTCTCCAGGACAGGCCCACCGGGGAGCTGTTTTTT

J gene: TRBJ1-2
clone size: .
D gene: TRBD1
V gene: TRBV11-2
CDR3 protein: CASSLEDREDGYTF
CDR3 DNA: TGTGCCAGCAGCTTAGAGGACAGGGAGGATGGCTACACCTTC

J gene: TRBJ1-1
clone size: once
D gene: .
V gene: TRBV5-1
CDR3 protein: CASSFAASGGSGEAFF
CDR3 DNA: TGCGCCAGCAGCTTTGCCGCTTCGGGGGGGAGCGGTGAAGCTTTCTTT

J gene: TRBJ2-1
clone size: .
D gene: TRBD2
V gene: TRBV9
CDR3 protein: CASSVELATAYNEQFF
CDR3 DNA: TGTGCCAGCAGCGTAGAACTAGCGACCGCCTACAATGAGCAGTTCTTC

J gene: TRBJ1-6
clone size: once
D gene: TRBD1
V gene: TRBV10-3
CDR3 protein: CAISDGTGAGSPLHF
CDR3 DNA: TGTGCCATCAGTGACGGGACAGGGGCGGGTTCACCCCTCCACTTT

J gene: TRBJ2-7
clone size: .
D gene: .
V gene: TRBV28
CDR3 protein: CASRSGPLSYEQYF
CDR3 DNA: TGTGCCAGCAGGTCGGGACCCCTCTCCTACGAGCAGTACTTC

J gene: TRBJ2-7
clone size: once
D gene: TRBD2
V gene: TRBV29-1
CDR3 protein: CSVNSGSYEQYF
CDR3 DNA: TGCAGCGTAAATAGCGGGAGTTACGAGCAGTACTTC

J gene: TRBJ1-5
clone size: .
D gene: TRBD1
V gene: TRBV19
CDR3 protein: CASSGNIRGPGNQPQHF
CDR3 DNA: TGTGCCAGTAGTGGGAATATTAGGGGGCCGGGCAATCAGCCCCAGCATTTT

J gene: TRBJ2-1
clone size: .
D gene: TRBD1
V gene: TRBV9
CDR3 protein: CASSAPGQGAVEQFF
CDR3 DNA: TGTGCTAGCAGCGCACCGGGACAGGGGGCTGTTGAGCAGTTCTTC

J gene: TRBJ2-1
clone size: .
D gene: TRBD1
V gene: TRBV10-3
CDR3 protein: CATHRGQSAGSNEQFF
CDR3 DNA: TGTGCCACCCACAGGGGCCAATCCGCAGGGAGCAATGAGCAGTTCTTC

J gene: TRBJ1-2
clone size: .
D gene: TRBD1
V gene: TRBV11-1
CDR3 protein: CASSKPGQPNYGYTF
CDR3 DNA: TGTGCCAGCAGCAAGCCGGGACAGCCAAACTATGGCTACACCTTC